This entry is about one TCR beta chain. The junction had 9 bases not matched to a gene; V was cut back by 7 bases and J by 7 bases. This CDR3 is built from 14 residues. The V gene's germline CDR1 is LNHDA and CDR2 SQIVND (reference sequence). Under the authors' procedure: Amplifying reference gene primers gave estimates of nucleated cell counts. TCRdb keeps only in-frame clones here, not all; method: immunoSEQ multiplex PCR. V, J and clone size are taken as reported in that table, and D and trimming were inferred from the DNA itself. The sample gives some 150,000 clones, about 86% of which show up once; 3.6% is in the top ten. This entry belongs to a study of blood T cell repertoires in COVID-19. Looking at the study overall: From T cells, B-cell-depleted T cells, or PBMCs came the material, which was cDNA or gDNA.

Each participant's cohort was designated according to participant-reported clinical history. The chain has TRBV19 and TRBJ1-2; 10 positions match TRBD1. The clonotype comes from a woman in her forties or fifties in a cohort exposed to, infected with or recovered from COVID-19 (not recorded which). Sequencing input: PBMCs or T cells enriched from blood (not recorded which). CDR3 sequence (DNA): TGTGCCAGTACCCAAGGACAGGGGGGGACTGGCTACACCTTC. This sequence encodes CASTQGQGGTGYTF.